These T cell receptor beta chains were read from a single sample in a study of identifying expanded T cells in peripheral blood. Data came from immunoSEQ multiplex PCR; TCRdb stores just in-frame clones and leaves some out. The sample carries 80,000 to 90,000 clones, 70% to 90% recorded once. Sequenced: blood. These receptor sequences come from a person aged 18 to 75 in good health. The CDR3 runs from the conserved cysteine through the conserved F or W. A D gene is named only where the DNA matches it firmly. Size is omitted from some rows. Given values are once, few, many or a class for expanded clones.

15 TRBD1 TRBJ2-3 TRBV6-1 - TGTGCCAGCAGAGCCGGGACAGGGGGAGGAGATACGCAGTATTTT CASRAGTGGGDTQYF
15 TRBD2 TRBJ2-3 TRBV6-1 - TGTGCCAGCAGTTCCAGCGGGAGGGAAACAGATACGCAGTATTTT CASSSSGRETDTQYF
16 TRBD2 TRBJ2-7 TRBV11-2 - TGTGCCAGCAGTAAAAGCGGGAGCATAAGCTCCTACGAGCAGTACTTC CASSKSGSISSYEQYF
12 - TRBJ2-7 TRBV7-8 - TGTGCCAGCAGCCCGGGACAATACGAGCAGTACTTC CASSPGQYEQYF
15 TRBD2 TRBJ2-3 TRBV15 - TGTGCCACCAGCAGCCCCCGGGGGGTAACAGATACGCAGTATTTT CATSSPRGVTDTQYF
16 - TRBJ1-6 TRBV27 - TGTGCCAGCAGTTTAAGATGGGTGGAGGGGAATTCACCCCTCCACTTT CASSLRWVEGNSPLHF
11 - TRBJ1-1 TRBV30 - TGTGCCTGGATACGAATGACTGAAGCTTTCTTT CAWIRMTEAFF
16 - TRBJ1-5 TRBV28 - TGTGCCAGTAACTCCCGCGTTGGGGGGGTCAATCAGCCCCAGCATTTT CASNSRVGGVNQPQHF
14 - TRBJ2-7 TRBV27 few TGTGCCAGCAGTTTATATGGGGGGAACTACGAGCAGTACTTC CASSLYGGNYEQYF
13 - TRBJ2-5 TRBV13 - TGTGCCAGCAGCTTAGCAGGGGGGGAGACCCAGTACTTC CASSLAGGETQYF
15 TRBD1 TRBJ1-3 TRBV28 - TGTGCCAGCAGTCCGGGACAGATCTCTGGAAACACCATATATTTT CASSPGQISGNTIYF
16 TRBD2 TRBJ2-1 TRBV5-1 many TGCGCCAGCAGCTTGTATCCTAGCGGGGACTACAATGAGCAGTTCTTC CASSLYPSGDYNEQFF
13 TRBD1 TRBJ2-5 TRBV29-1 few TGCAGCGCTCGGGACAGGATCCAAGAGACCCAGTACTTC CSARDRIQETQYF
14 TRBD1 TRBJ2-7 TRBV5-1 - TGCGCCAGCAGCTTAGGACAGGGGGGCGGCGAGCAGTACTTC CASSLGQGGGEQYF
14 - TRBJ2-2 TRBV19 once TGTGCCAGTAGTAGTCCAGGGGCTTCCGGGGAGCTGTTTTTT CASSSPGASGELFF
13 - TRBJ2-7 TRBV7-2 - TGTGCCAGCAGCTTAGTGGTGAGCTACGAGCAGTACTTC CASSLVVSYEQYF
14 TRBD1 TRBJ2-5 TRBV7-2 - TGTGCCAGCAGCCAGTGGACAGGGCAAGAGACCCAGTACTTC CASSQWTGQETQYF
15 - TRBJ2-2 TRBV7-2 - TGTGCCAGCAGCCCCCAGAGGGTCAGTGCCGGGGAGCTGTTTTTT CASSPQRVSAGELFF
15 - TRBJ1-1 TRBV29-1 - TGCAGCGTTGAAGAAAGGGGCGGGGAGAACACTGAAGCTTTCTTT CSVEERGGENTEAFF
17 - TRBJ1-2 TRBV6-1 - TGTGCCAGCAGGGAAATGGAGGGTATCGGCTTTAACTATGGCTACACCTTC CASREMEGIGFNYGYTF
17 - TRBJ1-4 TRBV9 once TGTGCCAGCAGCGCCACCGGGACTCTGGGAAAGGTTGAAAAACTGTTTTTT CASSATGTLGKVEKLFF
17 - TRBJ2-6 TRBV11-2 - TGTGCCAGCAGGCCAGTAGGAGCGAACTCTGGGGCCAACGTCCTGACTTTC CASRPVGANSGANVLTF
15 TRBD1 TRBJ1-3 TRBV7-6 - TGTGCCAGCAGCGCCGTAGGGGGCGCAGAAAACACCATATATTTT CASSAVGGAENTIYF
13 - TRBJ1-5 TRBV27 - TGTGCCAGCAGTTTCAGGGGAAATCAGCCCCAGCATTTT CASSFRGNQPQHF
18 TRBD1 TRBJ1-6 TRBV5-1 - TGCGCCAGCAGCTTGGGCCTCCTAAACGGACAGGGGTATTCACCCCTCCACTTT CASSLGLLNGQGYSPLHF
13 - TRBJ1-5 TRBV6-5 - TGTGCCAGCAGTTACATGACGGACCAGCCCCAGCATTTT CASSYMTDQPQHF
16 TRBD1 TRBJ2-3 TRBV7-2 - TGTGCCAGCAGCTCCAGACAGGGGGGTAGGACAGATACGCAGTATTTT CASSSRQGGRTDTQYF
15 TRBD2 TRBJ2-1 TRBV11-2 - TGTGCCAGCAGCTTAGGGACTAGCGGGGGAAATGAGCAGTTCTTC CASSLGTSGGNEQFF
15 - TRBJ2-7 TRBV11-2 - TGTGCCAGCAGCCCCTTAACCGGGACCGATTACGAGCAGTACTTC CASSPLTGTDYEQYF
16 TRBD1 TRBJ1-2 TRBV7-2 medium-sized TGTGCCAGCAGCTTAGCTGGGGGACAGGGTGGCTATGGCTACACCTTC CASSLAGGQGGYGYTF
14 - TRBJ2-7 TRBV6-5 once TGTGCCAGCAGCTACCGGGCCATAACCTACGAGCAGTACTTC CASSYRAITYEQYF
17 - TRBJ1-1 TRBV19 - TGTGCCAGTAGCCTAGGAAGAGGTCCCATTTTCAACACTGAAGCTTTCTTT CASSLGRGPIFNTEAFF
11 - TRBJ1-1 TRBV20-1 - TGCAGTGCTAGGTGGAACACTGAAGCTTTCTTT CSARWNTEAFF
15 - TRBJ2-5 TRBV1 once TGCACCAGCAGCCAAGCGGGGGCCCAGGGGGAGACCCAGTACTTC CTSSQAGAQGETQYF
14 TRBD1 TRBJ2-3 TRBV19 - TGTGCCAGTAGTGGACAGGGGGGCACAGATACGCAGTATTTT CASSGQGGTDTQYF
14 - TRBJ2-1 TRBV7-2 - TGTGCCAGCAGCTTTCCGGGAGAGAGTAATGAGCAGTTCTTC CASSFPGESNEQFF
14 - TRBJ1-6 TRBV27 - TGTGCCAGCACCCAACGACAGGACAACTCACCCCTCCACTTT CASTQRQDNSPLHF
15 TRBD1 TRBJ1-6 TRBV2 - TGTGCCAGCAGCCAAAGAGGGACAGGGGATTCACCCCTCCACTTT CASSQRGTGDSPLHF
13 - TRBJ2-2 TRBV29-1 - TGCAGCGCCCGGACCAAATCCACCGGGGAGCTGTTTTTT CSARTKSTGELFF
16 TRBD1 TRBJ2-1 TRBV28 - TGTGCCAGCAGTTCCTCGGGACAGAGCTCCTACAATGAGCAGTTCTTC CASSSSGQSSYNEQFF
13 - TRBJ1-1 TRBV25-1 - TGTGCCAGCAGTGAATCTTCCGGGGGGCGAGCTTTCTTT CASSESSGGRAFF
14 - TRBJ2-3 TRBV28 - TGTGCCACACGGAACAGCCCTAGCACAGATACGCAGTATTTT CATRNSPSTDTQYF
13 - TRBJ1-1 TRBV5-2 - TGTGCCAGCAGCCAAGACCCGATAACTGAAGCTTTCTTT CASSQDPITEAFF
14 - TRBJ2-7 TRBV7-2 - TGTGCCAGCAGTCTTGGCTGGGGTAGGGGGGAGCAGTACTTC CASSLGWGRGEQYF
14 - TRBJ2-1 TRBV19 - TGTGCCAGTAGTATCCCACAGGCGCGCAATGAGCAGTTCTTC CASSIPQARNEQFF
13 TRBD1 TRBJ1-5 TRBV27 - TGTGCCAGCAGCACAGGGGGCGTCCAGCCCCAGCATTTT CASSTGGVQPQHF
14 - TRBJ1-2 TRBV21-1 - TGTGCCAGCACCTATGGACAGGGAAAATATGGCTACACCTTC CASTYGQGKYGYTF
15 TRBD2 TRBJ2-1 TRBV7-2 - TGTGCCAGCAGCCTCCTAGCGGGAGAAGCAGCTGAGCAGTTCTTC CASSLLAGEAAEQFF
13 - TRBJ1-4 TRBV13 - TGTGCCAGCAGCCGGGGCCTTAATGAAAAACTGTTTTTT CASSRGLNEKLFF
11 - TRBJ1-2 TRBV29-1 - TGCAGCGGCCTGGGAGGGGATGGCTACACCTTC CSGLGGDGYTF
16 - TRBJ2-7 TRBV19 - TGTGCCAGTAGTATAGAGGCTCAGGGCAGTGTTTACGAGCAGTACTTC CASSIEAQGSVYEQYF
13 TRBD1 TRBJ1-2 TRBV2 once TGTGCCAGCAGGCTCGAGGGGGCGCGAGGCTACACCTTC CASRLEGARGYTF
12 - TRBJ1-2 TRBV7-2 - TGTGCCAGCAGCCAACTCACCTATGGCTACACCTTC CASSQLTYGYTF